This T cell receptor beta chain was retrieved from a study of neurological immune-mediated disorders. General observations from the study: CDR3 amino acid sequences of expanded clones were not shared across subjects, a result suggesting private repertoires in all groups.

Time point meaning: longitudinal time-point 2. PBMCs numbering 2 million and stored at -80 C yielded the unsorted libraries. TCRdb independently ran MiXCR on the 5' RACE reads; one entry per CDR3 protein. This sample has about 33,000 distinct CDR3 sequences, with more than 10% found just once. This CDR3 has 15 amino acids. Germline loops: CDR1 SGHTA, CDR2 FQGNSA. V was shortened by 9 bases and J by 2 bases, with 20 bases between the two germline ends. Many counts were recorded for this clonotype. The target antigen is unknown. This receptor was obtained from a woman aged 40 to 49 in good health. The V and J genes are TRBV7-2 and TRBJ2-7; no reliable D call. Sequenced sample: PBMCs. CDR3 coding DNA: TGTGCCAGTCAAAAAGCTACCGGGCGGACCTACGAGCAGTACTTC. Translation gives CASQKATGRTYEQYF.